This T cell receptor (beta chain) originates from a study of shared clonotypes between healthy human individuals. TCRdb's table, derived via immunoSEQ multiplex PCR, lists solely in-frame clones and lacks some. The sample includes about 650,000 clones, around 95% of them seen just once. Deletions cut 4 bases from V and 3 bases from J, with 10 bases between. CDR3 size: 14 residues. Naive-designated CD8 cells lacked CD45RO, were positively enriched for CCR7, and omitted terminally differentiated effector memory CD45RA+ cells. The sequencing sample was made of naive CD8+ T cells sorted from blood. The receptor was derived from a woman in her 30s in good health. V gene TRBV23-1 combines with J gene TRBJ1-5, with D unclear. TRBV23-1 is an ORF; its function is uncertain. The CDR3 loop is CASSRQPPNQPQHF. CDR3 in DNA: TGCGCCAGCAGTCGTCAGCCTCCCAATCAGCCCCAGCATTTT.